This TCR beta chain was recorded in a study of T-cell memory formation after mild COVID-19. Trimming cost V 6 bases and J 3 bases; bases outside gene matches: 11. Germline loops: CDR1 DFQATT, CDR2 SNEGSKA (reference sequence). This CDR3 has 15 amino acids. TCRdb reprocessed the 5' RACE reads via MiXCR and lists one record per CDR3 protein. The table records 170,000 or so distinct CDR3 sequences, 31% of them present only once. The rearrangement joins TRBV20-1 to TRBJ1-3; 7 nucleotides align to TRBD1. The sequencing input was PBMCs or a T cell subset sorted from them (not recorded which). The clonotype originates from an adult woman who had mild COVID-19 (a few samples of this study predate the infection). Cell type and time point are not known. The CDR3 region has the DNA TGCAGTGCCCCCCCAGGGGGTAATGGTGGAAACACCATATATTTT. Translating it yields CSAPPGGNGGNTIYF.